This T cell receptor (beta chain) was observed in a study of T cells in women clearing cervical HPV infection. As for the study in general: Women with histologically confirmed HPV16-related CIN3 or worse, 2 with invasive cancer, served as cases. Cases' blood sampling followed lesion detection by median around 150 days (90 to 200). Broader study findings: CIN3+ cases had significantly higher TCR repertoire richness than controls, but evenness did not differ.

The CDR3 runs to 13 residues. With 2 bases removed from V and 0 bases from J, the gap between germline ends came to 4 bases. Germline CDR1 reads MNHNS; CDR2 reads SASEGT. TCRdb keeps only in-frame clones here, not all; method: immunoSEQ multiplex PCR. The sample shows around 18,000 clones, and roughly a tenth sits with its ten largest clones. Comments on this clone: Its specificity is unknown. The read halts 3 residues ahead of the CDR3 end, with the missing end drawn from the germline J gene.

The receptor's source is a woman between 18 and 69 years old with a cervical HPV16 infection that either progressed to CIN3+ or cleared (not recorded which). This chain joins TRBV6-1 and TRBJ1-1; D gene uncertain. Sequencing used blood buffy coat. Incomplete CDR3 DNA: TGTGCCAGCAGTGAACAGGTGAACACTGAA. Translated, it gives CASSEQVNTE. The entire CDR3 reads CASSEQVNTEAFF.